This T cell receptor beta chain was documented in a study of blood T cell repertoires in COVID-19. The overall study: Sample material is recorded as cDNA or gDNA derived from T cells, B-cell-depleted T cells, or PBMCs.

Using immunoSEQ multiplex PCR, the repertoire was profiled, and TCRdb retains in-frame clones only, with some absent. The sample carries about 180,000 clones, approximately 80% recorded once. Those enrolled, adults aged roughly 18 to 89 years, came from about two dozen US areas. This TCR was recovered from a man aged 55 to 70 who had been exposed to COVID-19. The sequenced material came from PBMCs or T cells enriched from blood (not recorded which).

The DNA for the CDR3 is TGTGCCAGTAGTCAAAATACTCAGGGGGCGGGTGGCTACACCTTC. Its protein product is CASSQNTQGAGGYTF. The J gene is TRBJ1-2, the V gene TRBV2; 8 bases match TRBD1. Trimming removed 9 bases from V and 7 bases from J; junction bases left unmatched: 16. Germline V CDR1 and CDR2: SNHLY, FYNNEI. CDR3 length: 15 amino acids. The variable domain in full, completed from reference TRBV2 and TRBJ1-2, reads EPEVTQTPSHQVTQMGQEVILRCVPISNHLYFYWYRQILGQKVEFLVSFYNNEISEKSEIFDDQFSVERPDGSNFTLKIRSTKLEDSAMYFCASSQNTQGAGGYTFGSGTRLTVV.